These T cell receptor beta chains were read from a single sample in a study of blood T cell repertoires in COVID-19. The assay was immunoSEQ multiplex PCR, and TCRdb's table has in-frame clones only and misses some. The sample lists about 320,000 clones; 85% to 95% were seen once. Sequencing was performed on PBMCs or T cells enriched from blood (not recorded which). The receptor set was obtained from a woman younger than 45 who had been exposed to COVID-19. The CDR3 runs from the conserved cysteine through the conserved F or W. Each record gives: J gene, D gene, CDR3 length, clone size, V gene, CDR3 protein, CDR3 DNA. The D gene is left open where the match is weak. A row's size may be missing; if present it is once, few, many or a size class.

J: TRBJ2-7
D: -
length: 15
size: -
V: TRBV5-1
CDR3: CASSPQGTGITEQYF
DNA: TGCGCCAGCAGCCCCCAAGGGACTGGCATCACTGAGCAGTACTTC

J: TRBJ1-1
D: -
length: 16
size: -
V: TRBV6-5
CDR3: CASSYLTGLGDTEAFF
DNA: TGTGCCAGCAGTTATCTCACAGGGCTAGGAGACACTGAAGCTTTCTTT

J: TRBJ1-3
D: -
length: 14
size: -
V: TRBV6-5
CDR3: CASSYWGAGNTIYF
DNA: TGTGCCAGCAGTTATTGGGGAGCAGGAAACACCATATATTTT

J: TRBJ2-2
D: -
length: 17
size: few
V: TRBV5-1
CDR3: CASSPWGLDSPTGELFF
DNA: TGCGCCAGCAGCCCCTGGGGATTAGACAGCCCCACCGGGGAGCTGTTTTTT

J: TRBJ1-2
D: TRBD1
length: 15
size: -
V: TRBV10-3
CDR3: CASRTGGPNNYGYTF
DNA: TGTGCCTCGCGGACAGGGGGCCCCAACAACTATGGCTACACCTTC

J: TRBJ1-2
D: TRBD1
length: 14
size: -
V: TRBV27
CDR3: CASSPQGALWGYTF
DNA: TGTGCCAGCAGCCCTCAGGGGGCGTTGTGGGGCTACACCTTC

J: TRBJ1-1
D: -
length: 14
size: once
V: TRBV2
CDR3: CASTRQVSNTEAFF
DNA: TGTGCCAGCACCCGACAGGTTTCGAACACTGAAGCTTTCTTT

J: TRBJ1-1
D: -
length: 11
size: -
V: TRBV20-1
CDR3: CSARQEYEAFF
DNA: TGCAGTGCGCGACAGGAATATGAAGCTTTCTTT

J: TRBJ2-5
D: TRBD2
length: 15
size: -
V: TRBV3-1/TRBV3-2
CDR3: CASSQGSGVRETQYF
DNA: TGTGCCAGCAGCCAAGGGAGCGGGGTAAGGGAGACCCAGTACTTC

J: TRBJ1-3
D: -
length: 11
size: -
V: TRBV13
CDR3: CASSLGNTIYF
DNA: TGTGCCAGCAGCCTAGGAAACACCATATATTTT

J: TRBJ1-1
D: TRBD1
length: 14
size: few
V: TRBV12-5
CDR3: CASGNRDRAPEAFF
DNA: TGTGCTAGTGGCAACCGGGACAGGGCTCCTGAAGCTTTCTTT

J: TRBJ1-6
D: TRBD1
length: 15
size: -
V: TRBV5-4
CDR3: CASSLGQGSGSPLHF
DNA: TGTGCCAGCAGCTTGGGACAGGGATCGGGTTCACCCCTCCACTTT

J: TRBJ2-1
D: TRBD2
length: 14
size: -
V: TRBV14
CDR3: CASSQLRLAGEQFF
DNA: TGTGCCAGCAGCCAACTACGACTAGCCGGTGAGCAGTTCTTC

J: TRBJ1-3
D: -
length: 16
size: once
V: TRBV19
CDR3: CASSIQVWRSGNTIYF
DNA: TGTGCCAGTAGTATACAGGTTTGGCGCTCTGGAAACACCATATATTTT

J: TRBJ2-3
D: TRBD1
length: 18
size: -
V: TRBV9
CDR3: CASSFGTGGNFNTDTQYF
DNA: TGTGCCAGCAGCTTCGGGACAGGGGGAAACTTCAACACAGATACGCAGTATTTT

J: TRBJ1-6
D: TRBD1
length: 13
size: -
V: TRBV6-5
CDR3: CASSDDRGTPLHF
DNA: TGTGCCAGCAGCGATGACAGGGGGACACCCCTCCACTTT

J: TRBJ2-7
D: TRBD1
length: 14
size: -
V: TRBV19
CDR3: CASSITDRPYEQYF
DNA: TGTGCCAGTAGTATCACGGACAGGCCCTACGAGCAGTACTTC

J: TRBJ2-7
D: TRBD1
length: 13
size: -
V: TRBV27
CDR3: CASRGQARHEQYF
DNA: TGTGCCAGCAGAGGACAGGCCCGTCACGAGCAGTACTTC

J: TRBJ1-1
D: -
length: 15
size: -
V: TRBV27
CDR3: CASSLTPQANTEAFF
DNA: TGTGCCAGCAGTTTAACCCCACAGGCCAACACTGAAGCTTTCTTT

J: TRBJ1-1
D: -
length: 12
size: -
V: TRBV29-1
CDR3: CSVEPVGTEAFF
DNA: TGCAGCGTCGAACCGGTCGGGACTGAAGCTTTCTTT

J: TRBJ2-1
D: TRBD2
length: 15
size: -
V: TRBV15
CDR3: CATSGASGSYNEQFF
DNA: TGTGCCACCAGCGGGGCTAGCGGGTCCTACAATGAGCAGTTCTTC

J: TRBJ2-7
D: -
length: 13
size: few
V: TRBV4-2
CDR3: CASSHSEAYEQYF
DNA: TGTGCCAGCAGCCACTCTGAGGCCTACGAGCAGTACTTC

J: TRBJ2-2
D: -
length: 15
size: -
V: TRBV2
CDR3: CASTPTGRGTGELFF
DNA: TGTGCCAGCACCCCCACAGGGCGCGGCACCGGGGAGCTGTTTTTT

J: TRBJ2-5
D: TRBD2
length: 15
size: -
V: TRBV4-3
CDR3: CASSQDSGRGETQYF
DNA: TGCGCCAGCAGCCAAGACTCGGGGAGGGGTGAGACCCAGTACTTC

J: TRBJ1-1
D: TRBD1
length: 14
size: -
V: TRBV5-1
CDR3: CASSTRQGNTEAFF
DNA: TGCGCCAGCAGCACCCGACAGGGGAACACTGAAGCTTTCTTT

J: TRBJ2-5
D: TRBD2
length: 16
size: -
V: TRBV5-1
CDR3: CASNVVAGAPQETQYF
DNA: TGCGCCAGCAACGTGGTAGCGGGGGCTCCTCAAGAGACCCAGTACTTC

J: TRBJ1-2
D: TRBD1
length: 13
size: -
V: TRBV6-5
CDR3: CASRDRGPYGYTF
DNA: TGTGCCAGCAGAGACAGGGGTCCCTATGGCTACACCTTC

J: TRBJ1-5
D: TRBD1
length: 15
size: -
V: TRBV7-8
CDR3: CASSHSGQGQQPQHF
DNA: TGTGCCAGCAGCCATTCGGGACAGGGTCAACAGCCCCAGCATTTT

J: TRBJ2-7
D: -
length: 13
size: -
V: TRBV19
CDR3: CASSDSHSYEQYF
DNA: TGTGCCAGTAGTGACAGCCACTCCTACGAGCAGTACTTC

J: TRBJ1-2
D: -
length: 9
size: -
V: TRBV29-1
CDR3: CSVLEGYTF
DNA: TGCAGCGTATTAGAGGGCTACACCTTC

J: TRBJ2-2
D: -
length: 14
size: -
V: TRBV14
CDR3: CASSQGLHTGELFF
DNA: TGTGCCAGCAGCCAAGGTCTTCACACCGGGGAGCTGTTTTTT

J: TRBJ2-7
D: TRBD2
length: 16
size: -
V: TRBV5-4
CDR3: CASSLGSGGSSYEQYF
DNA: TGTGCCAGCAGCTTGGGAAGCGGGGGGAGCTCCTACGAGCAGTACTTC

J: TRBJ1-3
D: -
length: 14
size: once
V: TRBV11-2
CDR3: CASSLGGGWHTIYF
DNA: TGTGCCAGCAGCTTAGGGGGGGGCTGGCACACCATATATTTT

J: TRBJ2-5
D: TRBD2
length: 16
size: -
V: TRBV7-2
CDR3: CASSLSLAGGLETQYF
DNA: TGTGCCAGCAGCTTATCCCTAGCGGGGGGGCTAGAGACCCAGTACTTC

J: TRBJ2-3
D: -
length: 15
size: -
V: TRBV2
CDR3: CASSDGAGSTDTQYF
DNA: TGTGCCAGCAGTGATGGGGCGGGGAGCACAGATACGCAGTATTTT

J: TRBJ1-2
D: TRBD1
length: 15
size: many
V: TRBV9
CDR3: CASSVETGGNYGYTF
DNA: TGTGCCAGCAGCGTAGAGACAGGGGGAAACTATGGCTACACCTTC

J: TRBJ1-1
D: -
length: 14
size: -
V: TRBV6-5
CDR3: CASRAQTMNTEAFF
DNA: TGTGCCAGCAGGGCACAGACTATGAACACTGAAGCTTTCTTT

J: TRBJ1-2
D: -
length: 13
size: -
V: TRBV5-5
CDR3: CASNTGTNYGYTF
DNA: TGTGCCAGCAACACCGGGACTAACTATGGCTACACCTTC

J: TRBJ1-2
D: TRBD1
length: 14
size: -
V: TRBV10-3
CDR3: CAISGWDRGYGYTF
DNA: TGTGCCATCAGTGGATGGGACAGGGGGTATGGCTACACCTTC

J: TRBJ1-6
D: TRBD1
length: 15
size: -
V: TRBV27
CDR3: CASRRYDRGGSPLHF
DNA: TGTGCCAGCAGGCGGTATGACAGGGGAGGGTCACCCCTCCACTTT

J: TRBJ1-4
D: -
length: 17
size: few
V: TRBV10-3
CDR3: CAISESRLTNPMGKLFF
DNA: TGTGCCATCAGTGAGTCGAGACTTACCAACCCGATGGGAAAACTGTTTTTT

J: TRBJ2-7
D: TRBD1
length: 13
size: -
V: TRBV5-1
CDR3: CASRDRASYEQYF
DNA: TGCGCCAGCAGGGACAGGGCCTCCTACGAGCAGTACTTC